The 25 T cell receptor beta chains in this list originate from one sample, sequenced in a study of cytomegalovirus exposure and HLA in healthy donors. Amplification used 60 Vbeta primers and 13 Jbeta primers. Sequenced by immunoSEQ multiplex PCR; TCRdb stores in-frame clones only, minus some. The sample includes more than 150,000 clones, around four fifths of them seen just once. The sequencing input was PBMCs. All receptors derive from a man aged 50-60 years in good health and CMV-seronegative.

This chain uses TRBV7-2 with TRBJ1-5, with D tentatively TRBD1 (5 bases). The CDR3 sequence is 14 residues long. Deletions cut 5 bases from V and 6 bases from J, with 14 bases between. The V gene's germline CDR1 is SGHTA and CDR2 FQGNSA. The CDR3 sequence is CASSPAGFGQPQHF. The CDR3 DNA follows: TGTGCCAGCAGCCCAGCAGGGTTCGGTCAGCCCCAGCATTTT.

This clone was seen once. The chain is built from TRBV5-1 and TRBJ2-7, with 9 bases that match TRBD1. The V segment lost 4 bases and the J segment 7 bases; nucleotides outside the gene matches: 3. In germline, CDR1 is SGHRS, CDR2 YFSETQ. This CDR3 is built from 12 residues. The CDR3 nucleotides are TGCGCCAGCAGCAAGGGACAGGGAGAGCAGTACTTC. It yields the protein CASSKGQGEQYF.

The chain joins TRBV28 to TRBJ1-2; tentative D call: TRBD1 (6 bases). This CDR3 has 14 residues. Trimming pared 1 base from V and 4 bases from J, leaving 10 bases between. Germline V CDR1 and CDR2: MDHEN, SYDVKM. CDR3 DNA sequence: TGTGCCAGCAGTTTATCTGGGGGCGTCTATGGCTACACCTTC. Translated, it gives CASSLSGGVYGYTF.

J is TRBJ2-7 and V is TRBV30; D is unresolved. The CDR3 length is 11 residues. Trimming removed 5 bases at V and 6 bases at J, with 11 bases between. Germline V CDR1 and CDR2: GTSNPN, SVGIG (reference sequence). DNA of the CDR3: TGTGCCTGGTCGGCCGGGTCCGAGCAGTACTTC. This sequence encodes CAWSAGSEQYF.

In the case of this clone: In this CDR3 the conserved last residue, phenylalanine or tryptophan, is missing, so a read error is likely. V gene TRBV2 combines with J gene TRBJ2-7; 7 bases fit TRBD1. The J segment lost 7 bases and the V segment lost 6 bases, leaving 9 bases of the junction unmatched. This CDR3 is built from 13 residues. Per germline, CDR1 SNHLY and CDR2 FYNNEI. In DNA form, the CDR3 reads TGTGCCAGCAGCCCGGGACAGATGAGGGAGCAGTACTCC. It specifies CASSPGQMREQYS.

The J gene is TRBJ1-5, the V gene TRBV19, with TRBD1 as a possible D gene (5 bases). The germline gives CDR1 LNHDA, CDR2 SQIVND (reference sequence). The V gene lost 9 bases and the J gene lost 6 bases, with 18 bases spanning the gap. This CDR3 spans 14 amino acids. CDR3 in DNA: TGTGCCAGCAGCTTGCGGTGGAGGGGTCAGCCCCAGCATTTT. This codes for CASSLRWRGQPQHF.

The chain combines TRBV9 with TRBJ1-4; the D is unclear. Germline CDR1 SGDLS, CDR2 YYNGEE. With 3 bases removed from V and 1 base from J, the gap between germline ends came to 10 bases. The CDR3 runs 15 residues. In DNA, the CDR3 is TGTGCCAGCAGCGCCGGACTCCTAACTAATGAAAAACTGTTTTTT. Its translation: CASSAGLLTNEKLFF.

In DNA form, the CDR3 reads TGTGCCAGCAGTTACCGGACAGCTTCTGGAAACACCATATATTTT. Amino acid sequence: CASSYRTASGNTIYF. This chain connects TRBV6-5 to TRBJ1-3, with D maybe TRBD1 (6 bases). This CDR3 region has 15 residues. V lost 2 bases, J lost 1 base, and 9 bases lay in between. Germline CDR1 is MNHEY and CDR2 is SVGAGI.

This chain links TRBV9 with TRBJ1-1; 7 bases line up with TRBD1. The CDR3 has 14 residues. Germline assignment: CDR1 SGDLS and CDR2 YYNGEE. The trim removed 3 bases at V and 5 bases at J, leaving 7 bases unmatched. The chain's CDR3 is CASSGQGFATEAFF. The CDR3 nucleotides are TGTGCCAGCAGCGGACAGGGTTTCGCGACTGAAGCTTTCTTT.

The chain is built from TRBV6-5 and TRBJ1-2; the D gene is possibly TRBD1 (5 bases). Germline-derived CDR1 and CDR2 are MNHEY and SVGAGI. This CDR3 region has 15 residues. V dropped 2 bases and J dropped 5 bases, with 15 bases sitting between them. CDR3 sequence reads: CASSYTPRADYGYTF. The CDR3 DNA sequence: TGTGCCAGCAGTTACACCCCCAGGGCTGATTATGGCTACACCTTC.

This clone was counted between two and nine times. CDR3 nucleotide sequence: TGTGCCAGCAGCCGTGGACTAGCGGCCGCCAATGAGCAGTTCTTC. The encoded protein is CASSRGLAAANEQFF. The chain is built from TRBV7-6 and TRBJ2-1, with 10 bases that match TRBD2. Germline V gene data show CDR1 as SGHVS and CDR2 as FNYEAQ. With 5 bases clipped from V and 6 bases from J, the junction kept 7 bases outside the gene matches. This CDR3 region has 15 residues.

V is TRBV19 and J is TRBJ2-2; 8 positions match TRBD1. This CDR3 region has 19 residues. Germline lookup yields CDR1 LNHDA and CDR2 SQIVND (reference sequence). The V and J ends lost 3 bases and 2 bases, in that order; junction bases with no gene match: 14. The CDR3 region is CASSMQTGDAARNTGELFF. CDR3 nucleotide sequence: TGTGCCAGTAGTATGCAGACAGGGGACGCGGCCCGTAACACCGGGGAGCTGTTTTTT.

V gene TRBV7-2 combines with J gene TRBJ1-1, with D hard to call. The CDR3 sequence is 13 residues long. CDR1 and CDR2 from the germline V gene are SGHTA and FQGNSA. V was cut by 1 base and J by 1 base, with 4 bases left in between. Written as DNA, the CDR3 is TGTGCCAGCAGCTTAGAACAGAACACTGAAGCTTTCTTT. This encodes CASSLEQNTEAFF.

The gene calls are TRBV29-1 and TRBJ1-1, with D possibly being TRBD1 (5 bases). The CDR3 has 13 amino acids. Trimming left V 4 bases short and J 3 bases short, with 12 bases between. In germline, CDR1 is SQVTM, CDR2 ANQGSEA. CDR3 loop: CSVVQGTHTEAFF. CDR3 coding DNA: TGCAGCGTTGTCCAGGGTACACACACTGAAGCTTTCTTT.

This rearrangement joins TRBV19 to TRBJ1-1; unclear D gene. Germline V gene data show CDR1 as LNHDA and CDR2 as SQIVND (reference sequence). Trimming shortened V by 3 bases and J by 5 bases, and 13 bases separated the two germline ends. The CDR3 runs to 14 residues. The CDR3 loop reads CASSMLGRETEAFF. The CDR3 DNA reads as TGTGCCAGTAGTATGCTAGGGCGGGAAACTGAAGCTTTCTTT.

The chain couples TRBV6-6 to TRBJ2-1, with TRBD2 matching 8 bases. With 2 bases clipped from V and 6 bases from J, the junction kept 6 bases outside the gene matches. Germline CDR1 and CDR2: MNHNY and SVGAGI (reference sequence). This CDR3 is built from 15 residues. The CDR3 region is CASSYRQSGSNEQFF. Here the CDR3 DNA reads TGTGCCAGCAGTTACCGCCAAAGCGGGAGCAATGAGCAGTTCTTC.

V gene TRBV4-3 combines with J gene TRBJ2-7; tentative D call: TRBD1 (5 bases). The CDR3 has 16 amino acids. The ends were cut back, 0 bases at V and 2 bases at J, with 14 bases in the middle. Looked up from germline, CDR1 is LGHNA and CDR2 is YSLEER. CDR3 DNA: TGCGCCAGCAGCCAAGATCCGGTCGCCAGGGCCTACGAGCAGTACTTC. Translated: CASSQDPVARAYEQYF.

V usage is TRBV2 and J usage is TRBJ2-2; the match to TRBD1 covers 7 bases. There are 14 residues in the CDR3. CDR1 SNHLY and CDR2 FYNNEI come from the germline V gene. V dropped 8 bases and J dropped 0; count of bases not matched to a gene: 3. CDR3 DNA: TGTGCCAGCCGTGGGACAGCGAACACCGGGGAGCTGTTTTTT. Amino acids: CASRGTANTGELFF.

J is TRBJ2-1 and V is TRBV25-1; D is possibly TRBD2 (5 bases). Trimming cost V 6 bases and J 8 bases, with 17 bases left between them. The CDR3 spans 14 residues. CDR1 MGHDK and CDR2 SYGVNS come from the germline V gene. In DNA form, the CDR3 reads TGTGCCAGCAGCGGCGCGGGTATCGTAGATGAGCAGTTCTTC. Amino acid sequence: CASSGAGIVDEQFF.

The rearrangement links TRBV9 to TRBJ2-3; TRBD1 aligns across 9 bases. Per the germline V gene, CDR1 is SGDLS and CDR2 is YYNGEE. The V and J ends lost 4 bases and 5 bases, in that order; junction bases with no gene match: 8. There are 15 residues in the CDR3. The CDR3 loop is CASSPTTGGRDTQYF. Here the CDR3 DNA reads TGTGCCAGCAGCCCGACGACAGGGGGAAGAGATACGCAGTATTTT.

The V gene is TRBV18, the J gene TRBJ2-2; 12 bases match TRBD1. CDR3 size: 15 residues. The ends lost 3 bases at V and 7 bases at J; junction bases unmatched: 3. Germline V lookup: CDR1 KGHSH, CDR2 LQKENI. Here the CDR3 DNA reads TGTGCCAGCTCACCGGGACAGGGGGCAGTCGGGGAGCTGTTTTTT. This gives the protein CASSPGQGAVGELFF.

This clone was seen only a few times. This chain joins TRBV28 and TRBJ2-3; D might be TRBD2 (6 bases). CDR1 is MDHEN, CDR2 SYDVKM, per germline. This CDR3 has 15 residues. Trimming removed 7 bases from V and 1 base from J, with 15 bases in between. The CDR3 DNA sequence: TGTGCCAGCACCTCGCGGGGCAGGGGCACAGATACGCAGTATTTT. Translated: CASTSRGRGTDTQYF. The entire variable domain, with the rest obtained from reference TRBV28 and TRBJ2-3, is as follows: DVKVTQSSRYLVKRTGEKVFLECVQDMDHENMFWYRQDPGLGLRLIYFSYDVKMKEKGDIPEGYSVSREKKERFSLILESASTNQTSMYLCASTSRGRGTDTQYFGPGTRLTVL.

The chain is built from TRBV19 and TRBJ1-2; D possibly corresponds to TRBD1 (5 bases). Trimming took 4 bases from V and 2 from J, leaving 11 bases between them. Per the germline V gene, CDR1 is LNHDA and CDR2 is SQIVND (reference sequence). The CDR3 is 14 amino acids. The CDR3 sequence: CASSTGRENYGYTF. DNA for the CDR3: TGTGCCAGTAGTACGGGACGGGAGAACTATGGCTACACCTTC.

This chain connects TRBV4-3 to TRBJ2-2, with TRBD2 matching 8 bases. The germline gives CDR1 LGHNA, CDR2 YSLEER. Losses at the gene ends were 0 bases for V and 10 bases for J; bases not matched to a gene: 10. The CDR3 has 16 residues. The CDR3 DNA follows: TGCGCCAGCAGCCAAGACGGGAAAGCGGGAGAAGAGGAGCTGTTTTTT. Its protein is CASSQDGKAGEEELFF.

The chain employs TRBV11-2 and TRBJ2-5; D is ambiguous. Germline V gene sequence: CDR1 SGHAT, CDR2 FQNNGV. The CDR3 loop spans 14 amino acids. Trimming left V 3 bases short and J 1 base short, with 9 bases between. CDR3 residues: CASSFKLLQETQYF. CDR3 sequence (DNA): TGTGCCAGCAGCTTTAAGCTGCTCCAAGAGACCCAGTACTTC. Drawing the rest from reference TRBV11-2 and TRBJ2-5, the complete variable domain is EAGVAQSPRYKIIEKRQSVAFWCNPISGHATLYWYQQILGQGPKLLIQFQNNGVVDDSQLPKDRFSAERLKGVDSTLKIQPAKLEDSAVYLCASSFKLLQETQYFGPGTRLLVL.